This TCR beta chain stems from a study of blood T cell repertoires in COVID-19. Assay: immunoSEQ multiplex PCR; the TCRdb copy retains only in-frame clones and omits some. The sample records approximately 300,000 clones, 80% to 90% being singletons. Per germline, CDR1 SNHLY and CDR2 FYNNEI. This CDR3 contains 13 residues. V was cut by 4 bases and J by 2 bases, with 8 bases left in between. The sequence was collected from a young man who had recovered from COVID-19. The genes are TRBV2 and TRBJ2-5; possibly TRBD1 for D (6 bases). The sample taken for sequencing was PBMCs or T cells enriched from blood (not recorded which). Written as DNA, the CDR3 is TGTGCCAGCAGTGGGACAGAACAAGAGACCCAGTACTTC. Its protein is CASSGTEQETQYF.